The rows below give T cell receptor beta chains drawn from one sample of a study of T cell repertoires in cytomegalovirus infection. Each CDR3 protein is one row after TCRdb ran MiXCR on the reads. The table lists 740,000 or so distinct CDR3 sequences, roughly a third of them singletons. Input material: PBMCs. Receptors originate from a human donor in good health (CMV status not recorded). Some clones in this sample may be carry-over from other donors' samples. Each CDR3 is given with its conserved first and last residue. Fields, in order: J gene, clone size, V gene, CDR3 protein. Some rows mark clone size as missing; the rest say once, few, many or name a class of expanded clone.

j_gene: TRBJ2-3
abundance: -
v_gene: TRBV20-1
CDR3aa: CSARDLVNGGRAGTDTQYF

j_gene: TRBJ2-3
abundance: few
v_gene: TRBV7-9
CDR3aa: CASSFGTSWTDTQYF

j_gene: TRBJ2-5
abundance: -
v_gene: TRBV6-5
CDR3aa: CASSRDPGVGTQYF

j_gene: TRBJ1-5
abundance: -
v_gene: TRBV12-3/TRBV12-4
CDR3aa: CASSLEEYNQPQHF

j_gene: TRBJ2-5
abundance: -
v_gene: TRBV5-4
CDR3aa: CASSLNAGAQETQYF

j_gene: TRBJ2-1
abundance: few
v_gene: TRBV28
CDR3aa: CASSEAAGSSYNEQFF

j_gene: TRBJ2-1
abundance: -
v_gene: TRBV28
CDR3aa: CASSWREQFF

j_gene: TRBJ1-5
abundance: few
v_gene: TRBV10-3
CDR3aa: CAISETSRDRGTSNQPQHF

j_gene: TRBJ2-5
abundance: once
v_gene: TRBV7-2
CDR3aa: CASRWGGGANTQYF

j_gene: TRBJ2-7
abundance: few
v_gene: TRBV7-9
CDR3aa: CASSSNRDRQYEQYF

j_gene: TRBJ1-6
abundance: few
v_gene: TRBV6-5
CDR3aa: CASSYVVAANSPLHF

j_gene: TRBJ2-1
abundance: many
v_gene: TRBV7-2
CDR3aa: CASSSGPEQFF

j_gene: TRBJ2-1
abundance: many
v_gene: TRBV7-9
CDR3aa: CASRPSSGRLDNEQFF

j_gene: TRBJ1-3
abundance: -
v_gene: TRBV7-9
CDR3aa: CASRQAGDASGNTIYF

j_gene: TRBJ2-7
abundance: -
v_gene: TRBV28
CDR3aa: CASSWTPYEQYF

j_gene: TRBJ2-1
abundance: -
v_gene: TRBV20-1
CDR3aa: CSARDRRSWAGAYEQFF

j_gene: TRBJ1-1
abundance: -
v_gene: TRBV6-5
CDR3aa: CASSYGTKAFF

j_gene: TRBJ2-3
abundance: few
v_gene: TRBV6-2/TRBV6-3
CDR3aa: CASSYSPGSTQYF

j_gene: TRBJ2-3
abundance: -
v_gene: TRBV7-9
CDR3aa: CASSDGAFTDTQYF

j_gene: TRBJ2-7
abundance: -
v_gene: TRBV5-1
CDR3aa: CASTTGGSYEQYF

j_gene: TRBJ1-4
abundance: few
v_gene: TRBV27
CDR3aa: CASSLRIGAVNEKLFF

j_gene: TRBJ2-1
abundance: -
v_gene: TRBV7-6
CDR3aa: CASSLDPGQGSEQFF

j_gene: TRBJ1-4
abundance: few
v_gene: TRBV4-1
CDR3aa: CASSNGGERCF

j_gene: TRBJ2-1
abundance: -
v_gene: TRBV7-2
CDR3aa: CASRLTDNEQFF

j_gene: TRBJ2-7
abundance: -
v_gene: TRBV14
CDR3aa: CASSGRGTGFGYEQYF

j_gene: TRBJ1-5
abundance: few
v_gene: TRBV28
CDR3aa: CASSPPGQGLYSNQPQHF

j_gene: TRBJ1-1
abundance: many
v_gene: TRBV7-2
CDR3aa: CASSQTGGMNTEAFF